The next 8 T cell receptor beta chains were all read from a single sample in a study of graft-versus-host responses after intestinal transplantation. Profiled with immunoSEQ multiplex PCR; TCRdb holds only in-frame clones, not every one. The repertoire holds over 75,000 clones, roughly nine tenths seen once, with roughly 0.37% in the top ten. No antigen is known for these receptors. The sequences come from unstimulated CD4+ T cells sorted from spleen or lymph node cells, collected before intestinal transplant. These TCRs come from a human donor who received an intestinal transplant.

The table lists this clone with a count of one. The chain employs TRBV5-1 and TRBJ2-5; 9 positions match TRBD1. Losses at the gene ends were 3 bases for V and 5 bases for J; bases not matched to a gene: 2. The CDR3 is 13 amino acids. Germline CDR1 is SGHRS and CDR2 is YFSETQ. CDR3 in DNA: TGCGCCAGCAGCTCACAGGGGGCTGAGACCCAGTACTTC. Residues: CASSSQGAETQYF.

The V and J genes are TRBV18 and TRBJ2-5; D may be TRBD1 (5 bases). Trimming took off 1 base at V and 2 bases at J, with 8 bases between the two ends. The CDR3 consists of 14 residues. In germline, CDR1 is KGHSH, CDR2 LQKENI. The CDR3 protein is CASSPRSGQETQYF. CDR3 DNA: TGTGCCAGCTCACCACGATCAGGGCAAGAGACCCAGTACTTC.

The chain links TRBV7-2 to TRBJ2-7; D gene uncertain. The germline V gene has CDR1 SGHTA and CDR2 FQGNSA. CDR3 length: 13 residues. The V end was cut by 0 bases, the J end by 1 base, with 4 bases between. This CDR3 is CASSLAASYEQYF. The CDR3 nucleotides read TGTGCCAGCAGCTTAGCGGCATCCTACGAGCAGTACTTC.

CDR3 coding DNA: TGTGCCAGCATGGGGGCAGGCGCCTACGAGCAGTACTTC. This gives the protein CASMGAGAYEQYF. The chain has TRBV6-5 and TRBJ2-7, with a possible D match to TRBD1 (6 bases). The germline CDR1 and CDR2 sequences are MNHEY and SVGAGI. Trimming shortened V by 7 bases and J by 2 bases, and 12 bases separated the two germline ends. This CDR3 comprises 13 residues.

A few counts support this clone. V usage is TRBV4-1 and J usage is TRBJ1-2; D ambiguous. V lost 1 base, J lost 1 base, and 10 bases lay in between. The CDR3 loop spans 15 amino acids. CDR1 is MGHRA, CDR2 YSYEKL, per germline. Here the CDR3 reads CASSQAPQINYGYTF. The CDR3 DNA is TGCGCCAGCAGCCAAGCCCCACAGATTAACTATGGCTACACCTTC.

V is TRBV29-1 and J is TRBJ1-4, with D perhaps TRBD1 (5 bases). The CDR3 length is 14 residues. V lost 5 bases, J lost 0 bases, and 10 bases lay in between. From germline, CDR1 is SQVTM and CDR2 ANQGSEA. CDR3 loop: CSVRGGSTNEKLFF. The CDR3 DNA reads TGCAGCGTTCGGGGGGGATCAACTAATGAAAAACTGTTTTTT.

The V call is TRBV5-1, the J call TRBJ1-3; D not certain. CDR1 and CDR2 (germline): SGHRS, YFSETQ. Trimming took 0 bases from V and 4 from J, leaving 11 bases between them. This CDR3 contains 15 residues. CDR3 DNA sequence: TGCGCCAGCAGCTTGGCCGTGGCAGCGGGAAACACCATATATTTT. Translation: CASSLAVAAGNTIYF.

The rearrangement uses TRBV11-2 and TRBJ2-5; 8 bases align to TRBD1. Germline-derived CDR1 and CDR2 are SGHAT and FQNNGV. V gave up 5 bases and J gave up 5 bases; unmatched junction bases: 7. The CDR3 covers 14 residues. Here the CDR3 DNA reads TGTGCCAGCAGCCTGACAGGGGCGGTCGAGACCCAGTACTTC. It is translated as CASSLTGAVETQYF.